These 3 T cell receptor beta chains originate from one sample sequenced in a study of blood T cell repertoires in COVID-19. The data were produced by immunoSEQ multiplex PCR, yet TCRdb's version contains in-frame clones alone and is incomplete. The table records about 300,000 clones, about 88% of them present only once. The specimen was peripheral blood. The receptor source for this set is a human donor with COVID-19, enrolled during active disease. The donor label of this sample is uncertain.

The table lists this clone with a count of one. The chain joins TRBV7-9 to TRBJ2-5, with 9 bases identical to TRBD2. The germline CDR1 and CDR2 sequences are SEHNR and FQNEAQ (reference sequence). The junction had 9 bases not matched to a gene; V was cut back by 4 bases and J by 0 bases. The CDR3 contains 17 residues. The CDR3 nucleotides read TGTGCCAGCAGCTCCAATCTAGCGGGACCGTACCAAGAGACCCAGTACTTC. The encoded protein is CASSSNLAGPYQETQYF.

This chain joins TRBV5-1 and TRBJ1-5; 12 nucleotides agree with TRBD1. The CDR3 has 17 amino acids. The J segment lost 2 bases and the V segment lost 3 bases, leaving 6 bases of the junction unmatched. Germline V lookup: CDR1 SGHRS, CDR2 YFSETQ. In nucleotides, the CDR3 is TGCGCCAGCAGCTCCGGGACAGGGGGCACGGGCAATCAGCCCCAGCATTTT. This codes for CASSSGTGGTGNQPQHF.

The rearrangement links TRBV7-6 to TRBJ2-7; 8 bases line up with TRBD2. V trimming: 5 bases; J trimming: 0 bases; junction bases outside the gene matches: 3. Germline CDR1 is SGHVS and CDR2 is FNYEAQ. The CDR3 has 14 amino acids. The CDR3 spells CASSAGTSSYEQYF. Here the CDR3 DNA reads TGTGCCAGCAGCGCCGGGACTAGCTCCTACGAGCAGTACTTC.